The 32 T cell receptor beta chains below all came from one sample that was sequenced in a study of T-cell reconstitution after alpha-beta-depleted transplantation in children. The TCRbeta library incorporated unique molecular identifiers. TCRdb re-derived calls from the PCR reads in MiXCR, one entry per CDR3 protein. The table includes 80,000 or so distinct CDR3 sequences, around 14% detected once. The sample in question was PBMCs, mostly from graft donor cells, obtained 180 days after TCRalphabeta/CD19-depleted stem cell transplant. These TCRs come from a male patient aged 2 to 9 who had a stem cell transplant for acute lymphoblastic leukemia, so the T cells may come from the graft donor.

The sample holds many counts of this clonotype. The chain combines TRBV12-3 or TRBV12-4 with TRBJ1-2; 8 bases agree with TRBD1. The CDR3 runs to 14 residues. J was trimmed by 4 bases and V by 4 bases; bases with no gene match: 5. In DNA, the CDR3 is TGTGCCAGCAGTTCGGACAGGGTGCGCTATGGCTACACCTTC. Translating it yields CASSSDRVRYGYTF.

The chain uses TRBV3-1 and TRBJ2-5, with TRBD2 matching 15 bases. The trim removed 4 bases at V and 3 bases at J, leaving 3 bases unmatched. The CDR3 runs to 16 residues. From germline, CDR1 is LGHDT and CDR2 YNNKEL (reference sequence). CDR3 region: CASSLGLAGGKETQYF. The CDR3 nucleotides are TGTGCCAGCAGCCTGGGACTAGCGGGGGGAAAAGAGACCCAGTACTTC.

This chain connects TRBV25-1 to TRBJ1-2, with D unresolved. The germline V gene encodes CDR1 MGHDK and CDR2 SYGVNS. There are 12 residues in the CDR3. V lost 9 bases and J 8 bases, leaving 16 bases between the germline ends. The CDR3 DNA is TGTGCCAGTTACCGGGCCAAAAACGGCTACACCTTC. Its protein is CASYRAKNGYTF.

This chain links TRBV5-5 with TRBJ1-4; 10 positions match TRBD1. V gave up 5 bases and J gave up 8 bases; unmatched junction bases: 12. This CDR3 spans 16 amino acids. Germline V gives CDR1 SGHKS, CDR2 YYEKEE (reference sequence). This chain's CDR3 is CASSRRGQGVGEKLFF. In DNA form, the CDR3 reads TGTGCCAGCAGTCGGCGAGGACAGGGGGTCGGGGAAAAACTGTTTTTT. Variable domain in full (rest from reference TRBV5-5 and TRBJ1-4): DAGVTQSPTHLIKTRGQQVTLRCSPISGHKSVSWYQQVLGQGPQFIFQYYEKEERGRGNFPDRFSARQFPNYSSELNVNALLLGDSALYLCASSRRGQGVGEKLFFGSGTQLSVL.

The chain recombines TRBV4-2 with TRBJ2-1, with D possibly TRBD2 on 5 matching bases. Trimming pared 0 bases from V and 3 bases from J, leaving 9 bases between. The CDR3 runs to 15 residues. Germline-derived CDR1 and CDR2 are LGHNA and YNFKEQ. CDR3 coding DNA: TGTGCCAGCAGCCAAGAACTCCGGGACTACAATGAGCAGTTCTTC. It yields the protein CASSQELRDYNEQFF.

This clonotype was counted a few times. The CDR3, as DNA: TGCGCCAGCAGCCAAGATCCGGGGAGGGATTCACCCCTCCACTTT. As protein: CASSQDPGRDSPLHF. The rearrangement uses TRBV4-3 and TRBJ1-6; no clear D gene. CDR1 is LGHNA and CDR2 is YSLEER in the germline V gene. The V end lost 0 bases, the J end lost 8 bases, and 11 bases lay between the germline ends. The CDR3 extends over 15 amino acids.

This chain links TRBV4-3 with TRBJ2-1; 9 nucleotides align to TRBD2. This CDR3 region has 16 residues. Trimming took 3 bases from V and 7 from J; bases not matched to a gene: 10. Germline-derived CDR1 and CDR2 are LGHNA and YSLEER. The DNA for the CDR3 is TGCGCCAGCAGCCATTTCACGGGAGCGGGGGGTAATGAGCAGTTCTTC. This encodes CASSHFTGAGGNEQFF.

There are a few counts of this clonotype. The chain uses TRBV10-3 and TRBJ1-4; D is possibly TRBD1 (6 bases). The CDR3 sequence is 13 residues long. V gave up 10 bases and J gave up 5 bases, with 14 bases separating them. CDR1 is ENHRY, CDR2 SYGVKD, per germline. The CDR3 DNA sequence: TGTGCCACGAAGGGGGGGTCAAATGAAAAACTGTTTTTT. It specifies CATKGGSNEKLFF.

This clonotype was detected many times. This chain connects TRBV12-3 or TRBV12-4 to TRBJ2-7; D unresolved. The CDR3 runs 12 residues. V was cut by 5 bases and J by 2 bases, with 7 bases left in between. The CDR3 coding sequence is TGTGCCAGCAGTCCCTGGCCCTACGAGCAGTACTTC. Translation: CASSPWPYEQYF.

This clonotype appeared many times. The chain joins TRBV29-1 to TRBJ2-7; tentatively, D is TRBD1 (6 bases). The CDR3 is made up of 13 amino acids. V lost 7 bases to trimming and J lost 0 bases, with 13 bases between them. Germline V gene lookup returns CDR1 SQVTM and CDR2 ANQGSEA. For the CDR3, the DNA is TGCAGCGCCAGGGGACGGATCTCCTACGAGCAGTACTTC. Protein sequence: CSARGRISYEQYF.

This clonotype was seen repeatedly, ten times or more. The V gene is TRBV7-9, the J gene TRBJ1-2, with TRBD1 matching over 8 bases. This CDR3 comprises 13 residues. Losses at the gene ends were 2 bases for V and 8 bases for J; bases not matched to a gene: 4. In germline, CDR1 is SEHNR, CDR2 FQNEAQ (reference sequence). The CDR3 sequence: CASSLPQGVGYTF. CDR3 bases: TGTGCCAGCAGCTTACCACAGGGGGTAGGCTACACCTTC.

This clonotype occurred a few times. V gene TRBV6-2 or TRBV6-3 combines with J gene TRBJ2-2; tentatively, D is TRBD2 (5 bases). The germline V and J ends were trimmed by 6 bases and 3 bases, with 8 bases remaining between them. This CDR3 contains 13 residues. Germline V gene sequence: CDR1 MNHEY, CDR2 SVGEGT. The chain's CDR3 is CASRTIYTGELFF. In nucleotides, the CDR3 is TGTGCCAGCAGGACTATTTACACCGGGGAGCTGTTTTTT.

This clonotype was seen repeatedly, ten times or more. V usage is TRBV10-3 and J usage is TRBJ2-1, with D possibly TRBD2 on 6 matching bases. This CDR3 has 13 residues. The V end lost 0 bases, the J end lost 9 bases, and 9 bases lay between the germline ends. Looked up from germline, CDR1 is ENHRY and CDR2 is SYGVKD. CDR3 DNA sequence: TGTGCCATCAGTGAGTCGGGCGGGACTGAGCAGTTCTTC. Protein: CAISESGGTEQFF.

The chain uses TRBV29-1 and TRBJ2-5, with D tentatively TRBD1 (5 bases). The CDR3 has 10 amino acids. CDR1 and CDR2 from the germline V gene are SQVTM and ANQGSEA. Trimming shortened V by 5 bases and J by 7 bases, and 8 bases separated the two germline ends. CDR3 sequence (DNA): TGCAGCGTTCTCCAGGGGACCCAGTACTTC. It yields the protein CSVLQGTQYF.

The rearrangement links TRBV7-6 to TRBJ2-7; 7 bases are shared with TRBD2. J was trimmed by 6 bases and V by 5 bases; bases with no gene match: 7. Germline CDR1 and CDR2: SGHVS and FNYEAQ. The CDR3 is 13 residues long. CDR3 DNA: TGTGCCAGCAGCCCAGACGGGGGGATCGAGCAGTACTTC. It is translated as CASSPDGGIEQYF.

This clonotype occurred a few times. The V and J genes are TRBV4-3 and TRBJ1-1, with 7 bases fitting TRBD1. Germline values: CDR1 LGHNA, CDR2 YSLEER. This CDR3 is built from 16 residues. After removal of 2 bases from V and 2 bases from J, the junction contained 8 bases not matched to a gene. The CDR3 loop reads CASSQFPRQGNTEAFF. Here the CDR3 DNA reads TGCGCCAGCAGCCAATTCCCCCGACAGGGCAACACTGAAGCTTTCTTT.

The V and J genes are TRBV20-1 and TRBJ2-5; the D gene is possibly TRBD2 (5 bases). CDR3 length: 12 amino acids. Germline lookup yields CDR1 DFQATT and CDR2 SNEGSKA (reference sequence). Trimming took off 1 base at V and 5 bases at J, with 8 bases between the two ends. CDR3 in amino acids: CSARVPGETQYF. The DNA for the CDR3 is TGCAGTGCTAGAGTACCGGGGGAGACCCAGTACTTC.

A few counts support this clonotype. This CDR3 is CASSPPGKVSYGYTF. The CDR3 nucleotides are TGTGCCAGCTCACCACCGGGGAAGGTTAGCTATGGCTACACCTTC. J is TRBJ1-2 and V is TRBV18; D remains ambiguous. This CDR3 has 15 amino acids. Germline V CDR1 and CDR2: KGHSH, LQKENI. The V and J ends lost 0 bases and 4 bases respectively, with 12 bases between them.

This clonotype was picked up many times. The genes are TRBV7-9 and TRBJ1-1; 7 bases match TRBD1. CDR3 length: 17 amino acids. The V gene's germline CDR1 is SEHNR and CDR2 FQNEAQ (reference sequence). V shed 5 bases and J 1 base; nucleotides not matched to a gene: 13. CDR3 DNA sequence: TGTGCCAGCAGCCGAGGAGTGAGGGGGCTAGGGAACACTGAAGCTTTCTTT. As protein: CASSRGVRGLGNTEAFF.

A note on this clonotype: One end of the junction does not line up with germline, which may come from a read error. CDR3 DNA sequence: TGTGGCAGCAGTGACATACCGGGACAGGGAACAGATACGCAGTATTTT. It codes for CGSSDIPGQGTDTQYF. The chain carries TRBV6-1 and TRBJ2-3; the match to TRBD1 covers 9 bases. The CDR3 contains 16 residues. CDR1 and CDR2 (germline): MNHNS, SASEGT.

There are a few counts of this clonotype. The J gene is TRBJ2-3, the V gene TRBV27; D remains ambiguous. The germline V gene has CDR1 MNHEY and CDR2 SMNVEV (reference sequence). The V end was cut by 3 bases, the J end by 2 bases, with 9 bases between. CDR3 length equals 14 residues. The CDR3, as DNA: TGTGCCAGCAGTTTTCGTAGGCCCACAGATACGCAGTATTTT. It translates to CASSFRRPTDTQYF.

This clonotype was detected a few times. The J gene is TRBJ1-4, the V gene TRBV5-1, with unresolved D. The CDR3 totals 14 residues. The germline CDR1 and CDR2 sequences are SGHRS and YFSETQ. The germline V and J ends were trimmed by 5 bases and 7 bases, with 15 bases remaining between them. The CDR3 region is CASSPSSTSEKLFF. The DNA of the CDR3 is TGCGCCAGCAGTCCCAGTTCTACAAGTGAAAAACTGTTTTTT.

The J gene is TRBJ2-5, the V gene TRBV28; 9 bases map to TRBD1. The germline CDR1 and CDR2 sequences are MDHEN and SYDVKM. This CDR3 contains 13 residues. V lost 6 bases to trimming and J lost 5 bases; unmatched junction nucleotides: 4. The DNA of the CDR3 is TGTGCCAGCAGAGACAGGGGGAGGGAGACCCAGTACTTC. This codes for CASRDRGRETQYF.

This clonotype appeared a few times. V is TRBV20-1 and J is TRBJ2-1; 7 nucleotides line up with TRBD2. In germline, CDR1 is DFQATT, CDR2 SNEGSKA (reference sequence). This CDR3 is built from 13 residues. Trimming cost V 6 bases and J 6 bases; bases outside gene matches: 8. The CDR3 DNA reads as TGCAGTGCCCAGAAATGGGGGGGCAATGAGCAGTTCTTC. It codes for CSAQKWGGNEQFF.

This clonotype was found a few times. The chain recombines TRBV5-1 with TRBJ2-7, with TRBD2 matching 14 bases. The ends lost 1 base at V and 3 bases at J; junction bases unmatched: 9. Germline V gene data show CDR1 as SGHRS and CDR2 as YFSETQ. The CDR3 runs 18 residues. The CDR3 here is CASSLFGTSGSRGYEQYF. CDR3 in DNA: TGCGCCAGCAGCTTGTTCGGGACTAGCGGGAGTAGAGGCTACGAGCAGTACTTC. Together with reference TRBV5-1 and TRBJ2-7, the CDR3 gives the full variable domain: KAGVTQTPRYLIKTRGQQVTLSCSPISGHRSVSWYQQTPGQGLQFLFEYFSETQRNKGNFPGRFSGRQFSNSRSEMNVSTLELGDSALYLCASSLFGTSGSRGYEQYFGPGTRLTVT.

There are a few counts of this clonotype. V is TRBV5-4 and J is TRBJ2-2; 7 bases line up with TRBD2. The trim removed 6 bases at V and 2 bases at J, leaving 10 bases unmatched. The CDR3 is made up of 16 amino acids. From germline, CDR1 is SGHNT and CDR2 YYREEE (reference sequence). In nucleotides, the CDR3 is TGTGCCAGCACCCTTCGACGGGAGGTTAACACCGGGGAGCTGTTTTTT. Residues: CASTLRREVNTGELFF.

As concerns this clonotype: This sequence may be a read error, since a much larger clone differs from it by one base. V is TRBV7-2 and J is TRBJ2-1; weak D call: TRBD1 (5 bases). CDR3 length equals 15 residues. Germline CDR1 is SGHTA and CDR2 is FQGNSA. CDR3 bases: TGTGCCAGCAGCTCCCGGACAAAACCTCACAATGAGCAGTCCTTC. Protein product: CASSSRTKPHNEQSF. Full variable domain (outside the CDR3, taken from reference TRBV7-2 and TRBJ2-1): GAGVSQSPSNKVTEKGKDVELRCDPISGHTALYWYRQSLGQGLEFLIYFQGNSAPDKSGLPSDRFSAERTGGSVSTLTIQRTQQEDSAVYLCASSSRTKPHNEQSFGPGTRLTVL.

This clonotype was detected only a few times. The J gene is TRBJ2-7, the V gene TRBV7-8; D gene uncertain. Germline-derived CDR1 and CDR2 are SGHVS and FQNEAQ. Trimming removed 3 bases at V and 4 bases at J, with 10 bases between. This CDR3 contains 13 residues. The CDR3 DNA follows: TGTGCCAGCAGCTTCCGTCCCCCGTACGAGCAGTACTTC. It encodes CASSFRPPYEQYF.

This clonotype was observed a few times. J is TRBJ1-6 and V is TRBV9; the D is unclear. V was trimmed by 0 bases and J by 7 bases, leaving 8 bases between them. Germline V gives CDR1 SGDLS, CDR2 YYNGEE. The CDR3 covers 14 residues. CDR3 bases: TGTGCCAGCAGCGTAGAGGCGGTAAATTCACCCCTCCACTTT. It codes for CASSVEAVNSPLHF.

This clonotype has just a few counts. V is TRBV20-1 and J is TRBJ1-6; possibly TRBD1 for D (6 bases). The CDR3 is made up of 12 amino acids. Trimming removed 6 bases from V and 7 bases from J, with 10 bases in between. CDR1 and CDR2 from the germline V gene are DFQATT and SNEGSKA (reference sequence). The CDR3 loop reads CSAPGQNSPLHF. DNA for the CDR3: TGCAGTGCCCCCGGACAGAATTCACCCCTCCACTTT.

This clonotype was recorded many times. The chain joins TRBV7-9 to TRBJ2-3; D is perhaps TRBD2 (5 bases). This CDR3 spans 12 amino acids. CDR1 and CDR2 from the germline V gene are SEHNR and FQNEAQ (reference sequence). V lost 8 bases and J 1 base, leaving 7 bases between the germline ends. The CDR3 region has the DNA TGTGCCAGCTCAGCGGGCACAGATACGCAGTATTTT. Translation: CASSAGTDTQYF.

The V gene is TRBV20-1, the J gene TRBJ2-7, with 10 positions matching TRBD2. Germline CDR1 reads DFQATT; CDR2 reads SNEGSKA (reference sequence). This CDR3 is built from 13 residues. Trimming removed 5 bases from V and 2 bases from J; junction bases left unmatched: 3. The CDR3 sequence is CSASLAGPYEQYF. CDR3 DNA sequence: TGCAGTGCTTCACTAGCGGGACCCTACGAGCAGTACTTC.